The following is a T cell receptor (beta chain) sequence with its context. This record belongs to a study of blood T cell repertoires in COVID-19. The assay was immunoSEQ multiplex PCR, and TCRdb's table has in-frame clones only and misses some. The sample lists approximately 67,000 clones; 87% were seen once. The V end lost 7 bases, the J end lost 8 bases, and 16 bases lay between the germline ends. Germline V gene lookup returns CDR1 SQVTM and CDR2 ANQGSEA. This CDR3 comprises 12 residues. V is TRBV29-1 and J is TRBJ2-3, with D possibly being TRBD1 (6 bases). Sequences were obtained from peripheral blood. The origin of this receptor is a woman older than 75 with acute or convalescent COVID-19. This CDR3 reads CSAGPQGSTQYF. The CDR3 DNA reads as TGCAGCGCCGGACCCCAGGGGAGTACGCAGTATTTT.